The 31 T cell receptor beta chains below all came from one sample that was sequenced in a study of spatial heterogeneity in lung cancer. TCRdb re-derived calls from the 5' RACE reads in MiXCR, one entry per CDR3 protein. The sample has more than 30,000 distinct CDR3 sequences, more than 9% seen once; the top ten hold 28%. The time point denotes: blood at routine non-recurrence follow-up after resection. Sequenced material: PBMCs, taken at follow-up. Receptors originate from a female donor with early-stage non-small cell lung cancer.

The V and J genes are TRBV4-1 and TRBJ2-7; 12 bases are a match to TRBD2. J gave up 3 bases and V 4 bases, and 4 bases lay outside the gene matches. Germline values: CDR1 MGHRA, CDR2 YSYEKL. The CDR3 has 15 amino acids. The CDR3 region is CASSLTSGGNYEQYF. CDR3 in DNA: TGCGCCAGCAGCCTCACTAGCGGGGGGAACTACGAGCAGTACTTC.

Remarks on this clonotype: At one end the junction does not follow the germline gene, possibly because of a read error. The chain employs TRBV15 and TRBJ2-7; 8 bases fit TRBD1. This CDR3 spans 14 amino acids. Germline V CDR1 and CDR2: LNHNV, YYDKDF (reference sequence). The CDR3 spells CTTSREGGQAEQYF. The CDR3, as DNA: TGTACCACCAGCAGAGAAGGGGGACAGGCGGAGCAGTACTTC.

This clonotype has a count of ten or more. This chain connects TRBV10-3 to TRBJ2-3; D may correspond to TRBD1 or TRBD2 (5 bases each). Between the trimmed V and J ends, which lost 6 bases and 3 bases, there was a span of 13 bases. The CDR3 has 14 amino acids. CDR1 and CDR2 from the germline V gene are ENHRY and SYGVKD. The CDR3 coding sequence is TGTGCCATCAGCAGCGAGGGGAGAACAGATACGCAGTATTTT. This codes for CAISSEGRTDTQYF.

As for this clonotype: A single base separates this from a much larger clone, so it may be a read error. This sequence joins TRBV6-2 or TRBV6-3 and TRBJ2-3; TRBD1 matches 7 bases. Germline CDR1 and CDR2: MNHEY and SVGEGT. The CDR3 length is 16 residues. The trim removed 6 bases at V and 5 bases at J, leaving 14 bases unmatched. This CDR3 is CASRMARQGPRDTQYF. The CDR3, as DNA: TGTGCCAGCAGAATGGCCCGACAGGGTCCGAGAGATACGCAGTATTTT.

This clonotype has a count of ten or more. The chain has TRBV29-1 and TRBJ2-3; D possibly uses TRBD1 or TRBD2 (5 bases each). The V gene's germline CDR1 is SQVTM and CDR2 ANQGSEA. This CDR3 has 15 amino acids. The V end lost 7 bases, the J end lost 0 bases, and 17 bases lay between the germline ends. The CDR3: CSAAGTETSTDTQYF. CDR3 nucleotides: TGCAGCGCCGCCGGGACGGAGACTAGCACAGATACGCAGTATTTT.

This clonotype occurred many times. The J gene is TRBJ2-7, the V gene TRBV19; tentative D call: TRBD2 (5 bases). There are 13 residues in the CDR3. V shed 3 bases and J shed 4 bases, with 10 bases lying between them. Per germline, CDR1 LNHDA and CDR2 SQIVND (reference sequence). CDR3 amino acids: CASSMGAEYEQYF. The CDR3 DNA reads as TGTGCCAGTAGTATGGGAGCAGAATACGAGCAGTACTTC.

The table lists this clonotype with a few counts. The chain uses TRBV2 and TRBJ1-2; unclear D gene. V was trimmed by 3 bases and J by 4 bases, leaving 12 bases between them. Germline CDR1 and CDR2: SNHLY and FYNNEI. This CDR3 spans 14 amino acids. The CDR3 reads CASSEVAEGYGYTF. DNA of the CDR3: TGTGCCAGCAGTGAGGTGGCTGAAGGCTATGGCTACACCTTC.

As for this clonotype: This could be a read error, since a much larger clone is one nucleotide away. The CDR3 spells CASSLRTSGDTDTQNF. The CDR3 bases are TGCGCCAGCAGCTTGAGGACTAGCGGGGACACAGATACGCAGAATTTT. The chain links TRBV5-1 to TRBJ2-3; 12 bases align to TRBD2. The CDR3 covers 16 residues. Germline CDR1 and CDR2: SGHRS and YFSETQ.

V is TRBV20-1 and J is TRBJ2-2; possibly TRBD1 or TRBD2 for D (7 bases each). Trimming removed 3 bases from V and 1 base from J, with 21 bases in between. This CDR3 has 18 amino acids. Germline CDR1 DFQATT, CDR2 SNEGSKA (reference sequence). Written as DNA, the CDR3 is TGCAGTGCTAGTACCCTAGGGAGGGGGCCCGAGAACACCGGGGAGCTGTTTTTT. This encodes CSASTLGRGPENTGELFF.

This clonotype was counted at least ten times. The gene calls are TRBV6-2 or TRBV6-3 and TRBJ2-7; D call uncertain. The CDR3 has 12 residues. Looked up from germline, CDR1 is MNHEY and CDR2 is SVGEGT. Trimming took off 0 bases at V and 11 bases at J, with 11 bases between the two ends. The CDR3 DNA reads TGTGCCAGCAGTTACTCGCGGACCCTAAAGTACTTC. Translated: CASSYSRTLKYF.

The chain links TRBV7-9 to TRBJ1-2, with 8 positions matching TRBD1. This CDR3 spans 17 amino acids. The junction had 11 bases not matched to a gene; V was cut back by 1 base and J by 4 bases. CDR1 is SEHNR, CDR2 FQNEAQ, per germline (reference sequence). The CDR3 bases are TGTGCCAGCAGCTTAGTAGTAGGTTCAGGGGGCTCCTATGGCTACACCTTC. Translating it yields CASSLVVGSGGSYGYTF.

The chain recombines TRBV29-1 with TRBJ1-2; D remains ambiguous. The CDR3 runs to 15 residues. CDR1 SQVTM and CDR2 ANQGSEA come from the germline V gene. Trimming removed 5 bases from V and 2 bases from J, with 18 bases in between. The CDR3 region is CSVRPRWAENYGYTF. CDR3 sequence (DNA): TGCAGCGTTCGCCCCCGTTGGGCAGAAAACTATGGCTACACCTTC.

This clonotype was seen a handful of times. V is TRBV7-8 and J is TRBJ2-1; tentatively, D is TRBD1 (6 bases). Germline values: CDR1 SGHVS, CDR2 FQNEAQ. Trimming shortened V by 5 bases and J by 0 bases, and 23 bases separated the two germline ends. This CDR3 has 19 amino acids. As DNA, the CDR3 is TGTGCCAGCAGCCTTGTTGTGTACAGGGCCCTTAGCTCCTACAATGAGCAGTTCTTC. Its translation is CASSLVVYRALSSYNEQFF. Full variable domain (remainder filled in from reference TRBV7-8 and TRBJ2-1): GAGVSQSPRYKVAKRGQDVALRCDPISGHVSLFWYQQALGQGPEFLTYFQNEAQLDKSGLPSDRFFAERPEGSVSTLKIQRTQQEDSAVYLCASSLVVYRALSSYNEQFFGPGTRLTVL.

The sample holds many counts of this clonotype. This clone may be a read error of a much larger clone one base away. The chain uses TRBV2 and TRBJ2-7, with TRBD1 as a possible D gene (6 bases). Germline values: CDR1 SNHLY, CDR2 FYNNEI. This CDR3 is built from 13 residues. V was pared by 6 bases and J by 2 bases, with 11 bases between. The CDR3 bases are TGTGCCAGCAGCCCTCGGACAGCCTACGAGCAGTACTTC. Translating it yields CASSPRTAYEQYF.

This sequence joins TRBV4-1 and TRBJ2-3; maybe TRBD2 (6 bases). Germline V gene sequence: CDR1 MGHRA, CDR2 YSYEKL. Between the trimmed V and J ends, which lost 0 bases and 2 bases, there was a span of 15 bases. CDR3 size: 17 residues. CDR3 sequence: CASSQELPGVITDTQYF. The DNA of the CDR3 is TGCGCCAGCAGCCAAGAATTACCGGGGGTTATCACAGATACGCAGTATTTT.

This clonotype was seen many times. The V call is TRBV7-2, the J call TRBJ2-2; TRBD2 aligns across 7 bases. Unmatched junction bases numbered 10, after V lost 4 bases and J lost 5 bases. From germline, CDR1 is SGHTA and CDR2 FQGNSA. The CDR3 length is 16 residues. The CDR3 DNA reads as TGTGCCAGCAGCTCCGACGCGTCCGGGAGGACCGGGGAGCTGTTTTTT. This translates into CASSSDASGRTGELFF.

This clonotype was seen repeatedly, ten times or more. The chain employs TRBV7-8 and TRBJ1-6, with TRBD1 as a possible D gene (6 bases). Trimming left V 2 bases short and J 9 bases short, with 8 bases between. This CDR3 region has 13 residues. CDR1 is SGHVS, CDR2 FQNEAQ, per germline. The CDR3 loop is CASSLRGVSPLHF. In DNA form, the CDR3 reads TGTGCCAGCAGCTTAAGGGGGGTTTCACCCCTCCACTTT. The entire variable domain, with the rest obtained from reference TRBV7-8 and TRBJ1-6, is as follows: GAGVSQSPRYKVAKRGQDVALRCDPISGHVSLFWYQQALGQGPEFLTYFQNEAQLDKSGLPSDRFFAERPEGSVSTLKIQRTQQEDSAVYLCASSLRGVSPLHFGNGTRLTVT.

There are a few counts of this clonotype. The chain combines TRBV19 with TRBJ1-1; TRBD1 is a possible D gene (5 bases). V lost 3 bases and J 5 bases, leaving 16 bases between the germline ends. Germline CDR1 LNHDA, CDR2 SQIVND (reference sequence). This CDR3 has 15 amino acids. The CDR3 DNA sequence: TGTGCCAGTAGTATTATTGGCCAGGGCCGTACTGAAGCTTTCTTT. Translation: CASSIIGQGRTEAFF.

This clonotype was counted many times. CDR3 sequence reads: CASTPGPTYEQYF. DNA of the CDR3: TGTGCCAGCACCCCCGGGCCAACCTACGAGCAGTACTTC. The rearrangement links TRBV28 to TRBJ2-7; no clear D gene. CDR1 MDHEN and CDR2 SYDVKM come from the germline V gene. Deletions cut 7 bases from V and 2 bases from J, with 12 bases between. The CDR3 spans 13 residues.

This clonotype showed up just a few times. The chain employs TRBV6-2 or TRBV6-3 and TRBJ2-7; D remains ambiguous. The germline V gene has CDR1 MNHEY and CDR2 SVGEGT. V lost 7 bases and J lost 0, with 10 bases in between. This CDR3 is built from 13 residues. The CDR3 spells CASIPRHSYEQYF. In DNA, the CDR3 is TGTGCCAGCATCCCCCGTCACTCCTACGAGCAGTACTTC.

This chain connects TRBV28 to TRBJ2-2, with 7 bases fitting TRBD1. The length of the CDR3 is 14 residues. CDR1 is MDHEN and CDR2 is SYDVKM in the germline V gene. V gave up 11 bases and J gave up 2 bases; unmatched junction bases: 8. The CDR3 is CAATGTANTGELFF. In nucleotides, the CDR3 is TGTGCCGCCACCGGGACAGCAAACACCGGGGAGCTGTTTTTT.

The chain has TRBV6-1 and TRBJ2-5; TRBD2 matches at 7 bases. The CDR3 sequence is 16 residues long. J gave up 1 base and V 1 base, and 6 bases lay outside the gene matches. From germline, CDR1 is MNHNS and CDR2 SASEGT. The DNA for the CDR3 is TGTGCCAGCAGTGAAGGCGGGCGGGGGATCCAAGAGACCCAGTACTTC. It codes for CASSEGGRGIQETQYF.

V is TRBV5-1 and J is TRBJ2-7; D gene ambiguous. Germline CDR1 reads SGHRS; CDR2 reads YFSETQ. The CDR3 runs to 16 residues. Trimming took off 0 bases at V and 4 bases at J, with 17 bases between the two ends. The CDR3 reads CASSLGRSPSPYEQYF. The DNA for the CDR3 is TGCGCCAGCAGCTTGGGACGGAGCCCTTCCCCTTACGAGCAGTACTTC.

This clonotype has a handful of counts. The chain links TRBV28 to TRBJ1-1; D not certain. CDR3 size: 14 residues. Trimming shortened V by 3 bases and J by 3 bases, and 11 bases separated the two germline ends. Germline-derived CDR1 and CDR2 are MDHEN and SYDVKM. CDR3 region: CASSLPAAHTEAFF. The CDR3 nucleotides are TGTGCCAGCAGTTTGCCCGCAGCACACACTGAAGCTTTCTTT.

The V gene is TRBV20-1, the J gene TRBJ2-1; D remains unclear. Trimming left V 5 bases short and J 7 bases short, with 6 bases between. This CDR3 contains 10 residues. Germline V gives CDR1 DFQATT, CDR2 SNEGSKA (reference sequence). CDR3 in amino acids: CSAGRNEQFF. DNA of the CDR3: TGCAGTGCTGGCCGAAATGAGCAGTTCTTC.

This clonotype was observed many times. This chain joins TRBV5-6 and TRBJ1-4; D call uncertain. The V gene's germline CDR1 is SGHDT and CDR2 YYEEEE. This CDR3 is built from 12 residues. Trimming removed 1 base from V and 11 bases from J, with 9 bases in between. The CDR3 spells CASSLMSTKLFF. CDR3 bases: TGTGCCAGCAGCTTGATGTCAACTAAACTGTTTTTT.

This clonotype was recorded many times. V and J are TRBV12-3 or TRBV12-4 and TRBJ1-1, with no clear D. Trimming cost V 3 bases and J 0 bases, with 5 bases left between them. This CDR3 has 13 amino acids. The CDR3 region has the DNA TGTGCCAGCAGTTTCCAAGTGAACACTGAAGCTTTCTTT. Translated: CASSFQVNTEAFF.

This clonotype was seen ten or more times. The gene calls are TRBV7-2 and TRBJ1-4, with D tentatively TRBD1 (5 bases). The CDR3 has 15 amino acids. CDR1 and CDR2 (germline): SGHTA, FQGNSA. V was cut by 1 base and J by 7 bases, with 13 bases left in between. The CDR3 is CASSLVGGKSEKLFF. As DNA, the CDR3 is TGTGCCAGCAGCTTAGTTGGGGGGAAGAGTGAAAAACTGTTTTTT. Filled out from reference TRBV7-2 and TRBJ1-4, the complete variable domain reads GAGVSQSPSNKVTEKGKDVELRCDPISGHTALYWYRQSLGQGLEFLIYFQGNSAPDKSGLPSDRFSAERTGGSVSTLTIQRTQQEDSAVYLCASSLVGGKSEKLFFGSGTQLSVL.

This chain connects TRBV29-1 to TRBJ1-1, with 7 positions matching TRBD1. Germline V CDR1 and CDR2: SQVTM, ANQGSEA. Germline trimming cut 6 bases from V and 2 bases from J; bases unmatched to any gene: 9. This CDR3 is built from 14 residues. CDR3 nucleotides: TGCAGCGTCCTAGGACGACAGGGCAACACTGAAGCTTTCTTT. Translating it yields CSVLGRQGNTEAFF.

Comments on this clonotype: A much larger clone lies a single base off, so this may be a read error. The chain recombines TRBV5-5 with TRBJ2-1; unclear D gene. Germline values: CDR1 SGHKS, CDR2 YYEKEE (reference sequence). CDR3 length: 13 amino acids. Trimming pared 3 bases from V and 6 bases from J, leaving 10 bases between. The CDR3 DNA reads TGTGCCAGCAGCTCCGCCGGACCCAATGAGCAGTTCTTC. Translation: CASSSAGPNEQFF.

The chain couples TRBV24-1 to TRBJ1-2, with 10 bases aligning to TRBD1. CDR3 length: 12 residues. Trimming at V came to 10 bases and at J to 8 bases, leaving 6 bases not matched to a gene. The V gene's germline CDR1 is KGHDR and CDR2 SFDVKD. In DNA, the CDR3 is TGTGCCACTCAGACAGGGGGCATCGGCTACACCTTC. Translated, it gives CATQTGGIGYTF.